Listed below are T cell receptor beta chains from one sample, sequenced in a study of coeliac disease. The repertoire was sequenced with immunoSEQ multiplex PCR; TCRdb's copy has only in-frame clones and lacks some. The table records thousands of clones, about 70% of them present only once. Source material: intraepithelial lymphocytes from the gut. The origin of the receptors is a woman under 30 with active celiac disease. Each CDR3 is given with its conserved first and last residue. Fields, in order: J gene, clone size, D gene, V gene, CDR3 protein, CDR3 DNA. D genes are given only for firm matches. Only some rows state a clone size, as once, few, many or a class for expanded clones.

TRBJ2-3,-,-,TRBV7-3,CASSSSKRTDTQYF,TGTGCCAGCAGCTCCTCAAAGCGCACAGATACGCAGTATTTT
TRBJ2-5,-,TRBD2,TRBV29-1,CSVQYGGQETQYF,TGCAGCGTGCAGTACGGGGGGCAAGAGACCCAGTACTTC
TRBJ2-2,-,TRBD1,TRBV29-1,CSVEDLQGDTGELFF,TGCAGCGTTGAAGATCTGCAGGGGGACACCGGGGAGCTGTTTTTT
TRBJ2-2,-,-,TRBV7-6,CASSRRVWGPTGELFF,TGTGCCAGCAGCCGCAGGGTTTGGGGGCCCACCGGGGAGCTGTTTTTT
TRBJ1-4,-,-,TRBV7-9,CASSPNSALANEKLFF,TGTGCCAGCAGCCCGAACAGTGCCTTAGCGAATGAAAAACTGTTTTTT
TRBJ1-1,-,-,TRBV14,CASSWAPNTEAFF,TGTGCCAGCAGCTGGGCCCCGAACACTGAAGCTTTCTTT
TRBJ2-7,-,-,TRBV5-5,CASSLASGANEQYF,TGTGCCAGCAGCTTGGCGTCAGGGGCCAACGAGCAGTACTTC
TRBJ1-5,-,-,TRBV5-1,CASSFGEFNQPQHF,TGCGCCAGCAGCTTTGGAGAGTTCAATCAGCCCCAGCATTTT
TRBJ1-2,-,TRBD1,TRBV6-5,CASSFDRELYYGYTF,TGTGCCAGCAGCTTCGACAGGGAACTATACTATGGCTACACCTTC
TRBJ1-2,-,TRBD1,TRBV18,CASSRTGGVIGLANYGYTF,TGTGCCAGCTCACGAACAGGGGGCGTCATAGGCCTGGCTAACTATGGCTACACCTTC
TRBJ2-1,-,-,TRBV11-3,CASSLETGAYNEQFF,TGTGCCAGCAGCTTAGAGACAGGTGCCTACAATGAGCAGTTCTTC
TRBJ2-6,-,TRBD1,TRBV28,CASSYRGVSGANVLTF,TGTGCCAGCAGTTACAGGGGTGTCTCCGGGGCCAACGTCCTGACTTTC
TRBJ2-1,-,TRBD1,TRBV25-1,CASSRGGTGSSYNEQFF,TGTGCCAGCAGTAGGGGAGGGACAGGGAGCTCCTACAATGAGCAGTTCTTC
TRBJ1-1,large,-,TRBV5-6,CASSLWWGGDTEAFF,TGTGCCAGCAGCTTGTGGTGGGGGGGAGACACTGAAGCTTTCTTT
TRBJ2-1,few,-,TRBV7-4,CASSLGGGRIIYNEQFF,TGTGCCAGCAGCTTAGGCGGTGGCCGGATCATCTACAATGAGCAGTTCTTC
TRBJ2-2,once,-,TRBV29-1,CSVEEMASNTGELFF,TGCAGCGTTGAAGAAATGGCCAGTAACACCGGGGAGCTGTTTTTT
TRBJ2-3,-,TRBD2,TRBV11-2,CASSPPASGGSDTQYF,TGTGCCAGCAGCCCTCCCGCTAGCGGGGGCTCAGATACGCAGTATTTT
TRBJ1-5,-,-,TRBV28,CASTSSRVQKRNQPQHF,TGTGCCAGCACCTCCTCCCGAGTGCAGAAGCGGAATCAGCCCCAGCATTTT
TRBJ2-3,once,TRBD1,TRBV5-6,CASSLDLGQDSQYF,TGTGCCAGCAGCTTGGACCTTGGACAGGACAGCCAGTATTTT
TRBJ2-1,-,TRBD2,TRBV5-1,CASSSLRIWTSGATFVSYNEQFF,TGCGCCAGCAGCTCCTTAAGAATCTGGACTAGCGGGGCGACCTTTGTATCCTACAATGAGCAGTTCTTC
TRBJ2-5,-,-,TRBV14,CASSQRGPETQYF,TGTGCCAGCAGCCAGCGGGGCCCGGAGACCCAGTACTTC
TRBJ2-5,-,TRBD1,TRBV28,CASRDRGQETQYF,TGTGCCAGCCGGGACAGGGGGCAGGAGACCCAGTACTTC
TRBJ1-1,once,-,TRBV7-3,CASSLIALGGGTEAFF,TGTGCCAGCAGCTTAATCGCCTTAGGGGGGGGCACTGAAGCTTTCTTT
TRBJ2-5,-,-,TRBV10-3,CAIRWGPQETQYF,TGTGCCATCAGATGGGGGCCCCAAGAGACCCAGTACTTC
TRBJ2-5,-,-,TRBV7-2,CASSLGDTNQETQYF,TGTGCCAGCAGCTTAGGTGACACGAACCAAGAGACCCAGTACTTC
TRBJ2-1,-,TRBD2,TRBV29-1,CSVEIGGVEQFF,TGCAGCGTTGAAATTGGGGGGGTTGAGCAGTTCTTC
TRBJ1-4,-,-,TRBV5-5,CASSLDTGNEKLFF,TGTGCCAGCAGCTTGGACACAGGGAACGAAAAACTGTTTTTT
TRBJ1-1,-,TRBD1,TRBV6-1,CASSEAAGGGTEAFF,TGTGCCAGCAGTGAAGCGGCAGGGGGCGGGACTGAAGCTTTCTTT
TRBJ1-5,-,-,TRBV11-2,CASSLAREVQPQHF,TGTGCCAGCAGCTTAGCAAGGGAGGTTCAGCCCCAGCATTTT